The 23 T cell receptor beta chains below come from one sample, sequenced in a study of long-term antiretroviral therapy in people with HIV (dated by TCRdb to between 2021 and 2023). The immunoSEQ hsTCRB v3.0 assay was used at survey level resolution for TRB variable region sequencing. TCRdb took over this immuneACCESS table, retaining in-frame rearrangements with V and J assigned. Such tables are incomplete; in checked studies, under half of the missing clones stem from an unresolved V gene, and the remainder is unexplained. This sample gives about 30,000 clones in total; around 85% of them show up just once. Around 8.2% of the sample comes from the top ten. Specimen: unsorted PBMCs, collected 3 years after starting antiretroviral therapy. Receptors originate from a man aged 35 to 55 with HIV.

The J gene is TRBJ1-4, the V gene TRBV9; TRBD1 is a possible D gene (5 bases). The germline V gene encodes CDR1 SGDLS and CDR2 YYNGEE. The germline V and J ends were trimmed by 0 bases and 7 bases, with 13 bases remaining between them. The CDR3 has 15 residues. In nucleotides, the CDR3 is TGTGCCAGCAGCGTAGGGCCCGAGGGGCTTGAAAAACTGTTTTTT. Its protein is CASSVGPEGLEKLFF.

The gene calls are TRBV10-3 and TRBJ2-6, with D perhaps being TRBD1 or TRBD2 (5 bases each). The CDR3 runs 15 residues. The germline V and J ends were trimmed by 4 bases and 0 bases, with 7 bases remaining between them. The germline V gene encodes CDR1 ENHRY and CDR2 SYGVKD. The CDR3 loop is CAISGGSSGANVLTF. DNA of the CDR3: TGTGCCATCAGTGGGGGGTCCTCTGGGGCCAACGTCCTGACTTTC.

The CDR3 DNA is TGTGCCAGCAGCTTGCGCGGCCGGGACACCGGGGAGCTGTTTTTT. This codes for CASSLRGRDTGELFF. This sequence joins TRBV5-5 and TRBJ2-2; no definite D call. The V and J ends lost 1 base and 3 bases respectively, with 10 bases between them. The CDR3 runs to 15 residues. The germline V gene encodes CDR1 SGHKS and CDR2 YYEKEE (reference sequence).

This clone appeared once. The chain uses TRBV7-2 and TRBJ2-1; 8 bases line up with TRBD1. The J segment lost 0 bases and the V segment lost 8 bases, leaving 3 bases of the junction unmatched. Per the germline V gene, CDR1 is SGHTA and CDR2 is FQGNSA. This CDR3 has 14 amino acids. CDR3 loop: CASSGGGSYNEQFF. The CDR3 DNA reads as TGTGCCAGCTCAGGGGGCGGCTCCTACAATGAGCAGTTCTTC.

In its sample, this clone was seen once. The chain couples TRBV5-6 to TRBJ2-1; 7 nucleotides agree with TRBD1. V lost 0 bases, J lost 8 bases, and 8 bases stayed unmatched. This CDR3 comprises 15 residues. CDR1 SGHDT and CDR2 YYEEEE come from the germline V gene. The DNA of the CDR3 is TGTGCCAGCAGCTTGGCCGGGCAGGGGGACGATGAGCAGTTCTTC. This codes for CASSLAGQGDDEQFF.

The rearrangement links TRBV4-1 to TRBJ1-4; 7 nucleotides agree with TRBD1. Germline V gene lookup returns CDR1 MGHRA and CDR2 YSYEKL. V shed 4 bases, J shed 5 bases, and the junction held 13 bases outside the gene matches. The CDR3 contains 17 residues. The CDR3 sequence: CASSLSPGTEMNEKLFF. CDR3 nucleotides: TGCGCCAGCAGCCTCTCCCCTGGGACAGAAATGAATGAAAAACTGTTTTTT.

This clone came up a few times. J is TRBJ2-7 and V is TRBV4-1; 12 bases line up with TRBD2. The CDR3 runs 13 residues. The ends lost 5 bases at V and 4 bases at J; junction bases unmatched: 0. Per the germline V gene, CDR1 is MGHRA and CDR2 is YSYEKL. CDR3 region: CASSGLAGYEQYF. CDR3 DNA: TGCGCCAGCAGCGGACTAGCGGGGTACGAGCAGTACTTC.

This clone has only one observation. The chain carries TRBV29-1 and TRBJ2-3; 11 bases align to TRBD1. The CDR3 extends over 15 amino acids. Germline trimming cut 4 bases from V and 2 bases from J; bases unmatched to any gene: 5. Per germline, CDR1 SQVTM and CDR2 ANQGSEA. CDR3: CSVAGQGVDTDTQYF. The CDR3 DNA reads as TGCAGCGTTGCGGGACAGGGGGTTGACACAGATACGCAGTATTTT.

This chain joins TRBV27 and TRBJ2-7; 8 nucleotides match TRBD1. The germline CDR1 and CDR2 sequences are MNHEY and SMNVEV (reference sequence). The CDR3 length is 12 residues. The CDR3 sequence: CVTGQASYEQYF. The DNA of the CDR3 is TGTGTCACGGGACAGGCCTCCTACGAGCAGTACTTC.

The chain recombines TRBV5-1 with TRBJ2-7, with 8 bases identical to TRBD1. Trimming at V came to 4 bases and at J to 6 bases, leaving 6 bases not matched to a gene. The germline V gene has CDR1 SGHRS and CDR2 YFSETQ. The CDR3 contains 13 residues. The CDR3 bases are TGCGCCAGCAGCATTGACAGGGGAGGCGAGCAGTACTTC. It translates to CASSIDRGGEQYF.

The CDR3 reads CASSGPGTANSYGYTF. The CDR3 nucleotides are TGTGCCAGCAGTGGCCCTGGGACAGCAAATTCCTATGGCTACACCTTC. V is TRBV25-1 and J is TRBJ1-2, with 7 positions matching TRBD1. V lost 4 bases to trimming and J lost 4 bases; unmatched junction nucleotides: 12. Germline V gene data show CDR1 as MGHDK and CDR2 as SYGVNS. CDR3 length: 16 amino acids.

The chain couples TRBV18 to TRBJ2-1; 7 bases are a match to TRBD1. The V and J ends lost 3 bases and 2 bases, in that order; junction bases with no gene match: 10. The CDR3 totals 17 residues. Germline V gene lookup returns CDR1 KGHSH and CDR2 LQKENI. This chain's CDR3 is CASSPRTGQETYNEQFF. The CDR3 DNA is TGTGCCAGCTCACCGCGGACCGGACAGGAGACCTACAATGAGCAGTTCTTC.

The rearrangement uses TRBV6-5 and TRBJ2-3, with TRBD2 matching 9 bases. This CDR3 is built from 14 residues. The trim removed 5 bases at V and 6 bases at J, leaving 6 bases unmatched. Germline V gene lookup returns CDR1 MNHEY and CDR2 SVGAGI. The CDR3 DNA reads TGTGCCAGCAGTCGCGGGAGGGCCTGGGATACGCAGTATTTT. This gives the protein CASSRGRAWDTQYF.

The DNA for the CDR3 is TGTGCCATCAGTGGGGCACTACAGGGGTCACCCTACGAGCAGTACTTC. As protein: CAISGALQGSPYEQYF. The chain employs TRBV10-3 and TRBJ2-7, with 7 bases matching TRBD1. Trimming at V came to 4 bases and at J to 2 bases, leaving 11 bases not matched to a gene. The CDR3 has 16 amino acids. Germline V gene data show CDR1 as ENHRY and CDR2 as SYGVKD.

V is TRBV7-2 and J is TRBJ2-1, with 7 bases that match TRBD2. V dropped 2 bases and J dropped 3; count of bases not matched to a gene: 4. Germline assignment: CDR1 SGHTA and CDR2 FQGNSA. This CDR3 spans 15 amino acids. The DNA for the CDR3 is TGTGCCAGCAGCTTAACGGGAGGAGGCTACAATGAGCAGTTCTTC. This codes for CASSLTGGGYNEQFF.

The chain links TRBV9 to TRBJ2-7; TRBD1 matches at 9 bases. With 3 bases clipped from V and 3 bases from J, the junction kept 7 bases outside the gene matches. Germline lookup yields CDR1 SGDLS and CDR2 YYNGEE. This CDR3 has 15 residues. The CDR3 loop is CASSAKTGGSYEQYF. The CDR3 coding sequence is TGTGCCAGCAGCGCCAAAACAGGGGGCAGCTACGAGCAGTACTTC.

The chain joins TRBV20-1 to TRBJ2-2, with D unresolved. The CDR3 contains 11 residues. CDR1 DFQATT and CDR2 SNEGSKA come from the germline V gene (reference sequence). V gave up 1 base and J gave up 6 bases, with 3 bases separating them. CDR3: CSARGPGELFF. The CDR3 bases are TGCAGTGCTAGAGGCCCCGGGGAGCTGTTTTTT.

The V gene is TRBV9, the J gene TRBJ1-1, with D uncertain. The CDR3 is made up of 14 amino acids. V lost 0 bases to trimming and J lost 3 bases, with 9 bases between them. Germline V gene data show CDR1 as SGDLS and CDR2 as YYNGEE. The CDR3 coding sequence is TGTGCCAGCAGCGTAGGCGGCAGAGACACTGAAGCTTTCTTT. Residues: CASSVGGRDTEAFF. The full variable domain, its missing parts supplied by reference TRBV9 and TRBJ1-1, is DSGVTQTPKHLITATGQRVTLRCSPRSGDLSVYWYQQSLDQGLQFLIQYYNGEERAKGNILERFSAQQFPDLHSELNLSSLELGDSALYFCASSVGGRDTEAFFGQGTRLTVV.

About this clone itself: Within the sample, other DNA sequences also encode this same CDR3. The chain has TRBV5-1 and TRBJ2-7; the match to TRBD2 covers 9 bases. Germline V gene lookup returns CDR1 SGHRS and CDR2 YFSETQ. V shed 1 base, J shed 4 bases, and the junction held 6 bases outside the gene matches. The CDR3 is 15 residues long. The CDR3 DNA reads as TGCGCCAGCAGCTTGACAGCGGGAGGCGGTTACGAGCAGTACTTC. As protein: CASSLTAGGGYEQYF.

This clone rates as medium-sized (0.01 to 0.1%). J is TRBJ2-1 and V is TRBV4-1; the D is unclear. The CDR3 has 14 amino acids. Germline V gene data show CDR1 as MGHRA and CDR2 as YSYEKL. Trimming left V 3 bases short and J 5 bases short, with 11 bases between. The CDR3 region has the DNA TGCGCCAGCAGCCATTCGGCGTCAAACAATGAGCAGTTCTTC. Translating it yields CASSHSASNNEQFF.

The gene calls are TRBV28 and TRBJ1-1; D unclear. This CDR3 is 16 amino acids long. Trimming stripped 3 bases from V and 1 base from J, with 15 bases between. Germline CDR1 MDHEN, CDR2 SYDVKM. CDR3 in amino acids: CASSFIRGMTNTEAFF. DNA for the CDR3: TGTGCCAGCAGTTTCATCCGCGGGATGACGAACACTGAAGCTTTCTTT.

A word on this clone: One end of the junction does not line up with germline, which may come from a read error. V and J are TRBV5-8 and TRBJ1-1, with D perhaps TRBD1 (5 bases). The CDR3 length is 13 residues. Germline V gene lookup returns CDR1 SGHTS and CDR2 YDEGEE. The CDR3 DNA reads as TGTGCCAGCAGCTTGTTGGGACCTACTGGAGCTTTCTTT. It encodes CASSLLGPTGAFF.

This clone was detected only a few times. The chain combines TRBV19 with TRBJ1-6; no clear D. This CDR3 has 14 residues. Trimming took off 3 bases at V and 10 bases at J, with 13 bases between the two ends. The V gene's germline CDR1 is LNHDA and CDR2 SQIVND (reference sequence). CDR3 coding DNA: TGTGCCAGTAGTATTGCTCAGATCAAGTCACCCCTCCACTTT. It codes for CASSIAQIKSPLHF.